This is a list of T cell receptor beta chains from one sample in a study of shared clonotypes between healthy human individuals. TCRdb's table, derived via immunoSEQ multiplex PCR, lists solely in-frame clones and lacks some. The sample has some 1.4 million clones, over 95% seen once. Sample: naive CD4+ T cells sorted from blood. The receptors here all came from a man in his thirties or forties in good health. CDR3s include the opening cysteine and the closing phenylalanine or tryptophan. The order of the fields is clone size, J gene, V gene, D gene, CDR3 protein, CDR3 DNA. The D gene is left open where the match is weak. Not every row has a clone size; where given, it reads once, few, many or a size class.

- | TRBJ2-7 | TRBV6-6 | TRBD1 | CASSYPGTGTYEQYF | TGTGCCAGCAGTTACCCCGGGACAGGCACCTACGAGCAGTACTTC
- | TRBJ2-7 | TRBV28 | - | CASSFNGGDEQYF | TGTGCCAGCAGTTTTAACGGAGGCGACGAGCAGTACTTC
- | TRBJ2-1 | TRBV5-1 | - | CASSKGQNNEQFF | TGCGCCAGCAGCAAGGGGCAGAACAATGAGCAGTTCTTC
few | TRBJ1-1 | TRBV7-9 | - | CASSLAQQGYTEAFF | TGTGCCAGCAGCTTAGCGCAACAGGGTTACACTGAAGCTTTCTTT
- | TRBJ2-1 | TRBV2 | - | CSHRSYNEQFF | TGCTCCCACCGGTCCTACAATGAGCAGTTCTTC
- | TRBJ1-3 | TRBV5-1 | - | CASSLGPRGVSGNTIYF | TGCGCCAGCAGCTTGGGGCCAAGAGGGGTCTCTGGAAACACCATATATTTT
- | TRBJ2-3 | TRBV2 | TRBD2 | CASSERRSGGTDTQYF | TGTGCCAGCAGTGAACGACGCTCCGGGGGGACAGATACGCAGTATTTT
- | TRBJ2-2 | TRBV10-3 | TRBD1 | CAISPPGTGVVLPPTGELFF | TGTGCCATCAGTCCTCCAGGGACAGGGGTGGTTTTACCACCAACCGGGGAGCTGTTTTTT
- | TRBJ2-3 | TRBV29-1 | - | CSVEPVLRAKDTQYF | TGCAGCGTTGAACCGGTGTTGAGGGCGAAAGATACGCAGTATTTT
few | TRBJ2-3 | TRBV29-1 | - | CSVETGTDTQYF | TGCAGCGTTGAAACTGGCACAGATACGCAGTATTTT
- | TRBJ1-1 | TRBV6-6 | - | CASREQGRDTEAFF | TGTGCCAGCAGGGAGCAGGGAAGGGACACTGAAGCTTTCTTT
- | TRBJ2-2 | TRBV19 | - | CASSISGTGELFF | TGTGCCAGTAGTATATCGGGAACCGGGGAGCTGTTTTTT
- | TRBJ2-1 | TRBV5-1 | TRBD1 | CASSPAGTANNEQFF | TGCGCCAGCAGCCCGGCCGGGACAGCGAACAATGAGCAGTTCTTC
- | TRBJ2-7 | TRBV5-1 | - | CASSLAWGVTYEQYF | TGCGCCAGCAGCTTGGCCTGGGGTGTCACCTACGAGCAGTACTTC
- | TRBJ1-5 | TRBV7-9 | TRBD1 | CASSPLDRGDQPQHF | TGTGCCAGCAGCCCCTTGGACAGGGGTGATCAGCCCCAGCATTTT
- | TRBJ1-2 | TRBV12-5 | - | CASGFGGYTF | TGTGCTAGTGGTTTTGGTGGCTACACCTTC